This T cell receptor (beta chain) was retrieved from a study of OX40 agonist ivuxolimab in advanced cancers. Regarding the research as a whole: The costimulatory receptor OX40 (CD134) was targeted by ivuxolimab, a fully human IgG2 agonistic monoclonal antibody. The dose-escalation cohort was 82.7% male with a mean age of around 62 years, ranging from roughly 20 to 85. Peripheral TCRbeta sequencing aimed to test whether ivuxolimab altered TCR sequence diversity and caused clonal T-cell expansion. Partial responses occurred in three dose-escalation patients, of whom one had hepatocellular carcinoma and two had cutaneous melanoma. The paper covers the monotherapy dose-escalation part of the phase I ivuxolimab trial, which included N of about 50 patients. Of the approximately 50 dose-escalation patients, hepatocellular carcinoma was present in around 20, melanoma in about 15, renal cell carcinoma in 9 and head and neck cancer in 9. Patients were allowed to have had prior anti-PD-1, anti-PD-L1 or anti-CTLA-4 therapy, and 40% to 45% of the dose-escalation patients had been treated with checkpoint inhibitors. Intravenous ivuxolimab was administered to patients every 2 weeks at six dose levels: 0.01, 0.1, 0.3, 1.5, 3 and 10 mg/kg.

This clone was picked up a small number of times. The clone's antigen remains unknown. No much larger clonotype is one base removed from it; base qualities were not supplied. What the work shows at the level of the full study, not this receptor alone: After ivuxolimab, expanded clones were on average more numerous among CD8+ T cells than among CD4+ T cells. Partial responders in the 0.1-3.0 mg/kg groups had among the lowest normalized peripheral clonal expansion, especially among CD8+ T cells. Antigen specificity was not determined for the clonally expanded peripheral T cells. At doses from 0.1 to 3.0 mg/kg, clonal expansion was seen in both CD4+ and CD8+ blood T cells between baseline and week 6. Low levels of normalized T-cell clonal expansion were also seen in some patients who did not respond.

Patients with autoimmune disease history or receiving systemic immunosuppression were excluded from the trial. In every dose cohort, peripheral blood was drawn for TCR sequencing at baseline, cycle 4 day 1, and cycle 7 day 1. Samples came from an open-label, multicenter, first-in-human phase I dose-escalation trial of ivuxolimab. Adults with locally advanced or metastatic melanoma, renal cell carcinoma, hepatocellular carcinoma or head and neck squamous cell carcinoma were enrolled in the trial. Before TCR sequencing, CD4+ and CD8+ T cells were separately sorted from peripheral blood. Genomic DNA was extracted from sorted cells for sequencing of the TCRbeta CDR3 region. The immunoSEQ Assay was used to sequence the TCRbeta CDR3 regions. TCRdb's version of the immuneACCESS table is confined to in-frame rearrangements and falls short of the full clone set. An unresolved V gene accounts for under half of the shortfall where checked; the remainder is of unknown origin. The sample data list over 80,000 clones, and about 89% of these were observed just once. About 4.7% of the sample belongs to the ten largest clones.

CDR3 length: 12 amino acids, cysteine to phenylalanine. The entry retains the CDR3 DNA only, 36 bases that are in frame from base 1. CDR1 and CDR2 (MNHNY, SVGAGI) derive from the germline V gene (reference sequence). V is cut by 5 bases and J by 2 bases, and the space between the germline ends is 6 bases. The source is an adult with an advanced solid tumor such as melanoma, head and neck, liver or kidney cancer. The sample was CD4+ or CD8+ T cells sorted from blood, taken in a trial of the OX40 agonist ivuxolimab. The rearranged segments are TRBV6-6 and TRBJ1-2; too little of a D gene remains to name it. The nucleotide sequence reads as follows: TGTGCCAGCAGTGAGATCAACTATGGCTACACCTTC. This encodes CASSEINYGYTF.